Given below is one T cell receptor beta chain in context. What it binds is unknown. Specified time point: week 23, last vaccination. Each vaccine dose was 300 ug of mutant IDH1 20-mer peptide, with topical imiquimod. Assay used: immunoSEQ multiplex PCR; TCRdb lists only in-frame clones, some missing. Here the sample spans around 54,000 clones, over 80% being singletons. The data belong to a study of a mutant IDH1 vaccine in newly diagnosed glioma. Study details: Vaccination of patients was performed eight times, in weeks 1, 3, 5, 7, 11, 15, 19 and 23. Most had both radiotherapy and temozolomide beforehand; others had only one.

The source of this sequence is a man aged 40-49 years with glioma. Material: PBMCs, obtained from a glioma patient whose treatment included an IDH1 peptide vaccine.

In DNA form, the CDR3 reads TGCAGCGCGTTAGGACAGGGGGGCTACACCTTC. Translation gives CSALGQGGYTF. V is TRBV29-1 and J is TRBJ1-2, with 9 bases identical to TRBD1. Looked up from germline, CDR1 is SQVTM and CDR2 is ANQGSEA. The junction had 5 bases not matched to a gene; V was cut back by 7 bases and J by 8 bases. This CDR3 spans 11 amino acids.